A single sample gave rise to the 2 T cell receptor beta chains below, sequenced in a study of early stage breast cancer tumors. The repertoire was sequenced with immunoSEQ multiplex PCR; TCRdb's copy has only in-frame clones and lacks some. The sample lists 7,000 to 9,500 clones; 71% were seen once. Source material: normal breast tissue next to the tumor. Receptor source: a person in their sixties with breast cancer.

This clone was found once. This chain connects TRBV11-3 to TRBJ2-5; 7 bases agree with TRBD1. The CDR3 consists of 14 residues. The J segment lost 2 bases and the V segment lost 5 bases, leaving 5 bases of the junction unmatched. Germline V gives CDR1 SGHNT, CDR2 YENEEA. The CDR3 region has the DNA TGTGCCAGCAGCCACCGGGACAGACAAGAGACCCAGTACTTC. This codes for CASSHRDRQETQYF.

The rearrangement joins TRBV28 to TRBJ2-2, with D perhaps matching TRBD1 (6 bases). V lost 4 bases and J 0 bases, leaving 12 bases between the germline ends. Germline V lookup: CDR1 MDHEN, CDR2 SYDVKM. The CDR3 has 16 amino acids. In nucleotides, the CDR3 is TGTGCCAGCAGTTCCGGGGACACTTCGAACACCGGGGAGCTGTTTTTT. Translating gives CASSSGDTSNTGELFF.